The 10 T cell receptor beta chains presented below share a single source sample, sequenced in a study of shared clonotypes between healthy human individuals. TCRdb's table, derived via immunoSEQ multiplex PCR, lists solely in-frame clones and lacks some. The sample carries over 850,000 clones, more than 75% recorded once. Sequenced input: memory CD4+ T cells from PBMCs. Subset here: CD45RA-negative fraction. All receptors derive from a man between 18 and 35 years old in good health. Some clones in this sample may be carry-over from other donors' samples.

The rearrangement joins TRBV7-2 to TRBJ1-5, with D unresolved. The CDR3 length is 15 residues. Between the trimmed V and J ends, which lost 0 bases and 1 base, there was a span of 7 bases. Per the germline V gene, CDR1 is SGHTA and CDR2 is FQGNSA. CDR3 residues: CASSLAVGSNQPQHF. CDR3 coding DNA: TGTGCCAGCAGCTTAGCGGTTGGCAGCAATCAGCCCCAGCATTTT.

The CDR3 DNA reads TGTGCCAGCAGTTTAAGAGGGCAGGCGGTCCACTATGGCTACACCTTC. Its translation: CASSLRGQAVHYGYTF. V and J are TRBV27 and TRBJ1-2; D not certain. Germline V gene sequence: CDR1 MNHEY, CDR2 SMNVEV (reference sequence). The V and J ends lost 2 bases and 3 bases respectively, with 16 bases between them. The CDR3 covers 16 residues.

The chain combines TRBV7-2 with TRBJ2-3; TRBD2 might be the D (7 bases). The CDR3 covers 18 residues. V lost 0 bases and J lost 0, with 16 bases in between. The germline V gene has CDR1 SGHTA and CDR2 FQGNSA. CDR3 sequence reads: CASSLAVRGPSSTDTQYF. CDR3 DNA: TGTGCCAGCAGCTTAGCGGTGCGGGGGCCATCTAGCACAGATACGCAGTATTTT.

The genes are TRBV27 and TRBJ2-7, with TRBD1 identical over 9 bases. The V and J ends lost 6 bases and 2 bases, in that order; junction bases with no gene match: 5. Per germline, CDR1 MNHEY and CDR2 SMNVEV (reference sequence). The CDR3 extends over 14 amino acids. The CDR3 DNA is TGTGCCAGCAGGCGGGGACAGGGTACCTACGAGCAGTACTTC. Translated: CASRRGQGTYEQYF.

This chain connects TRBV5-6 to TRBJ2-3; 10 bases match TRBD2. From germline, CDR1 is SGHDT and CDR2 YYEEEE. This CDR3 spans 17 amino acids. The trim removed 0 bases at V and 4 bases at J, leaving 8 bases unmatched. The CDR3 loop is CASSLALASGSADTQYF. The CDR3 DNA sequence: TGTGCCAGCAGCTTGGCCCTGGCTAGCGGGAGTGCAGATACGCAGTATTTT.

CDR3 sequence reads: CASSKTASSPGEQYF. The CDR3 DNA follows: TGTGCCAGCAGCAAGACAGCGAGTTCGCCTGGCGAGCAGTACTTC. J is TRBJ2-7 and V is TRBV5-4, with D possibly TRBD1 on 5 matching bases. CDR3 length: 15 amino acids. The V end lost 4 bases, the J end lost 6 bases, and 20 bases lay between the germline ends. The germline V gene encodes CDR1 SGHNT and CDR2 YYREEE (reference sequence).

This clone was detected many times. This chain uses TRBV11-2 with TRBJ1-5, with 9 bases aligning to TRBD1. The germline V gene has CDR1 SGHAT and CDR2 FQNNGV. The CDR3 runs 15 residues. With V trimmed by 5 bases and J by 4 bases, 6 bases remained unmatched. DNA for the CDR3: TGTGCCAGCAGCCGATGGACAGGGGATAATCAGCCCCAGCATTTT. Protein: CASSRWTGDNQPQHF.

V is TRBV19 and J is TRBJ2-4, with D tentatively TRBD1 or TRBD2 (5 bases each). The CDR3 length is 11 residues. Germline values: CDR1 LNHDA, CDR2 SQIVND (reference sequence). The V gene lost 10 bases and the J gene lost 8 bases, with 12 bases spanning the gap. CDR3 in amino acids: CANPGRDIQYF. The CDR3 DNA reads TGTGCCAATCCGGGACGAGACATTCAGTACTTC.

This clone was picked up a small number of times. CDR3: CASSLAGGTLYNEQFF. Written as DNA, the CDR3 is TGTGCCAGTAGCCTAGCGGGAGGGACCTTATACAATGAGCAGTTCTTC. The rearrangement joins TRBV19 to TRBJ2-1, with 12 nucleotides matching TRBD2. The CDR3 is 16 amino acids. The trim removed 6 bases at V and 4 bases at J, leaving 7 bases unmatched. Germline V CDR1 and CDR2: LNHDA, SQIVND (reference sequence).

The V and J genes are TRBV5-4 and TRBJ1-2, with D uncertain. The CDR3 length is 15 residues. Trimming cost V 2 bases and J 4 bases, with 15 bases left between them. From germline, CDR1 is SGHNT and CDR2 YYREEE (reference sequence). The CDR3 spells CASSFGSWFSYGYTF. Here the CDR3 DNA reads TGTGCCAGCAGCTTTGGTAGTTGGTTTTCCTATGGCTACACCTTC.